The clone carrying this T cell receptor (beta chain) showed up just once. The method was immunoSEQ multiplex PCR; TCRdb's version includes in-frame clones alone and lacks a portion of them. The sample holds approximately 70,000 clones, 93% seen once. The CDR3 has 14 amino acids. CDR1 is SGHNT and CDR2 is YYREEE in the germline V gene (reference sequence). Between the trimmed V and J ends, which lost 3 bases and 7 bases, there was a span of 14 bases. The chain joins TRBV5-4 to TRBJ2-4, with no clear D. The material sequenced was PBMCs. The origin of this receptor is a man aged 35-49 years with rheumatoid arthritis. The CDR3: CASSSDRASNIQYF. The CDR3 bases are TGTGCCAGCAGCTCGGACCGGGCCTCGAACATTCAGTACTTC.